This T cell receptor beta chain derives from a study of cytotoxic CD8 clonotypes in ibrutinib-treated CLL. Study summary: Overall, some 25 responses were partial and 2 complete; following median roughly 68 months, roughly 15 patients stayed remitted and approximately 12 progressed. Samples had a mean of roughly 230,000 productive templates and around 90,000 productive rearrangements.

Study-wide results and caveats: An increase in clonality occurred at ibrutinib response, followed by a return toward baseline at progression.

To note about this clone: Its cognate antigen is unknown.

Genomic DNA (roughly 2 micrograms) was obtained from cryopreserved PBMCs for construction of TCR beta libraries. The assay was immunoSEQ multiplex PCR, and TCRdb's table has in-frame clones only and misses some. The data show 200,000 to 250,000 clones, under 80% seen once. This CDR3 comprises 15 residues. Germline V lookup: CDR1 SGHTA, CDR2 FQGTGA. V gave up 2 bases and J gave up 4 bases, with 14 bases separating them. The rearrangement joins TRBV7-3 to TRBJ1-1; D may be TRBD1 (6 bases). This clonotype was obtained from a human donor with chronic lymphocytic leukemia. The starting material was PBMCs, obtained after 24 months of ibrutinib treatment. The CDR3 here is CASSLGVRGITEAFF. For the CDR3, the DNA is TGTGCCAGCAGCTTAGGGGTCAGGGGAATCACTGAAGCTTTCTTT.